These 20 T cell receptor beta chains were all obtained from the same sample, sequenced in a study of control samples from healthy donors and cancer patients. Using immunoSEQ multiplex PCR, the repertoire was profiled, and TCRdb retains in-frame clones only, with some absent. The sample records over 150,000 clones, roughly 94% being singletons. The sample consisted of PBMCs. Receptors were obtained from a man in his sixties with colorectal cancer.

This clone was detected once. This rearrangement joins TRBV4-1 to TRBJ2-5, with 11 nucleotides matching TRBD1. The trim removed 4 bases at V and 2 bases at J, leaving 3 bases unmatched. CDR1 and CDR2 from the germline V gene are MGHRA and YSYEKL. This CDR3 is 15 amino acids long. CDR3 in DNA: TGCGCCAGCAGCCCGGGACAGGGGGGACAAGAGACCCAGTACTTC. Its protein is CASSPGQGGQETQYF.

The rearrangement joins TRBV11-2 to TRBJ1-1; 7 nucleotides match TRBD1. This CDR3 spans 15 amino acids. J lost 4 bases, V lost 1 base, and 6 bases had no gene match. The V gene's germline CDR1 is SGHAT and CDR2 FQNNGV. The DNA for the CDR3 is TGTGCCAGCAGCTTAGGAGGGGGCGTTAGCACTGAAGCTTTCTTT. Translated: CASSLGGGVSTEAFF.

V is TRBV24-1 and J is TRBJ1-1; 10 nucleotides agree with TRBD1. The CDR3 extends over 19 amino acids. J lost 0 bases, V lost 1 base, and 10 bases had no gene match. Germline V gene sequence: CDR1 KGHDR, CDR2 SFDVKD. CDR3 in amino acids: CATSDFWDRGRGLNTEAFF. The CDR3 DNA follows: TGTGCCACCAGTGATTTTTGGGACAGGGGTCGAGGGTTGAACACTGAAGCTTTCTTT.

V gene TRBV30 combines with J gene TRBJ1-2; D not certain. Germline CDR1 is GTSNPN and CDR2 is SVGIG (reference sequence). The CDR3 consists of 13 residues. V dropped 0 bases and J dropped 7 bases, with 12 bases sitting between them. CDR3 region: CAWSVLSEVGYTF. The CDR3 coding sequence is TGTGCCTGGAGTGTACTATCGGAGGTTGGCTACACCTTC.

In this sample, this clone turned up once. The chain couples TRBV4-1 to TRBJ2-7; 7 positions agree with TRBD2. J was trimmed by 0 bases and V by 0 bases; bases with no gene match: 5. CDR3 length: 16 amino acids. The germline gives CDR1 MGHRA, CDR2 YSYEKL. This chain's CDR3 is CASSQDPAGSSYEQYF. The CDR3 DNA sequence: TGCGCCAGCAGCCAAGATCCAGCGGGGAGCTCCTACGAGCAGTACTTC.

V and J are TRBV5-1 and TRBJ2-7; possible D gene TRBD2, 7 bases. V was pared by 0 bases and J by 0 bases, with 10 bases between. This CDR3 comprises 15 residues. Germline assignment: CDR1 SGHRS and CDR2 YFSETQ. CDR3 coding DNA: TGCGCCAGCAGCTTGGATGCGGGGGCCTCCTACGAGCAGTACTTC. Protein product: CASSLDAGASYEQYF.

V gene TRBV7-2 combines with J gene TRBJ1-3, with 9 bases matching TRBD1. The CDR3 loop spans 15 amino acids. Looked up from germline, CDR1 is SGHTA and CDR2 is FQGNSA. Trimming took 5 bases from V and 3 from J; bases not matched to a gene: 5. The CDR3 here is CASSPGTGSGNTIYF. The CDR3 DNA reads as TGTGCCAGCAGCCCCGGGACAGGGAGTGGAAACACCATATATTTT.

J is TRBJ2-1 and V is TRBV1; the table's D call, TRBD2, was not checked against the DNA. TRBV1 is listed as a pseudogene. CDR3 length equals 17 residues. CDR3 nucleotide sequence: TGCACCAGCAGCCAAGATTCGGGGCTAGCGGGGTTTGATGAGCAGTTCTTC. This gives the protein CTSSQDSGLAGFDEQFF.

In this sample, this clone turned up a few times. V is TRBV24-1 and J is TRBJ2-1, with 7 bases fitting TRBD1. Germline V gene lookup returns CDR1 KGHDR and CDR2 SFDVKD. V trimming: 2 bases; J trimming: 7 bases; junction bases outside the gene matches: 4. The CDR3 totals 14 residues. CDR3 in DNA: TGTGCCACCAGTGATTACAAGGGGGCAAATGAGCAGTTCTTC. Its translation is CATSDYKGANEQFF.

This chain uses TRBV6-5 with TRBJ1-2; 11 positions agree with TRBD1. The germline V gene encodes CDR1 MNHEY and CDR2 SVGAGI. This CDR3 region has 15 residues. After removal of 5 bases from V and 6 bases from J, the junction contained 8 bases not matched to a gene. The CDR3 loop reads CASSRRTGGADGYTF. The CDR3 DNA is TGTGCCAGCAGTAGGAGGACAGGGGGCGCGGATGGCTACACCTTC.

The chain uses TRBV7-2 and TRBJ1-4, with D unresolved. Looked up from germline, CDR1 is SGHTA and CDR2 is FQGNSA. The CDR3 consists of 16 residues. The germline V and J ends were trimmed by 6 bases and 1 base, with 15 bases remaining between them. Written as DNA, the CDR3 is TGTGCCAGCAGAATAGGATTCGATGTAACTAATGAAAAACTGTTTTTT. Residues: CASRIGFDVTNEKLFF.

This clone was found a few times. V usage is TRBV7-2 and J usage is TRBJ1-5; no clear D. Germline V lookup: CDR1 SGHTA, CDR2 FQGNSA. V was shortened by 5 bases and J by 1 base, with 9 bases between the two germline ends. This CDR3 has 14 residues. CDR3 in amino acids: CASSPTRSNQPQHF. Written as DNA, the CDR3 is TGTGCCAGCAGCCCGACACGGAGCAATCAGCCCCAGCATTTT.

This rearrangement joins TRBV5-6 to TRBJ1-2; D ambiguous. The germline V gene encodes CDR1 SGHDT and CDR2 YYEEEE. The CDR3 extends over 14 amino acids. The ends were cut back, 1 base at V and 4 bases at J, with 11 bases in the middle. CDR3 loop: CASSLMGLTYGYTF. CDR3 coding DNA: TGTGCCAGCAGCTTGATGGGCCTTACCTATGGCTACACCTTC. The full variable domain, rest sourced from reference TRBV5-6 and TRBJ1-2, is DAGVTQSPTHLIKTRGQQVTLRCSPKSGHDTVSWYQQALGQGPQFIFQYYEEEERQRGNFPDRFSGHQFPNYSSELNVNALLLGDSALYLCASSLMGLTYGYTFGSGTRLTVV.

V is TRBV20-1 and J is TRBJ2-7; no clear D. The CDR3 extends over 14 amino acids. The germline CDR1 and CDR2 sequences are DFQATT and SNEGSKA (reference sequence). The V gene lost 3 bases and the J gene lost 5 bases, with 17 bases spanning the gap. The chain's CDR3 is CSASARGNRDEQYF. CDR3 nucleotides: TGCAGTGCTAGTGCTCGAGGAAATAGGGACGAGCAGTACTTC.

The V and J genes are TRBV4-3 and TRBJ2-2; 9 bases agree with TRBD1. With V trimmed by 1 base and J by 3 bases, 6 bases remained unmatched. The CDR3 contains 17 residues. The germline CDR1 and CDR2 sequences are LGHNA and YSLEER. The DNA of the CDR3 is TGCGCCAGCAGCCAAGCGGACAGGGGCGAAGACACCGGGGAGCTGTTTTTT. Translated, it gives CASSQADRGEDTGELFF.

The chain couples TRBV7-2 to TRBJ1-2; D ambiguous. The V end lost 11 bases, the J end lost 2 bases, and 9 bases lay between the germline ends. Per germline, CDR1 SGHTA and CDR2 FQGNSA. The CDR3 is 11 residues long. The CDR3 region is CACEANYGYTF. In nucleotides, the CDR3 is TGTGCCTGTGAGGCCAACTATGGCTACACCTTC.

V gene TRBV13 combines with J gene TRBJ2-7; D gene uncertain. The CDR3 sequence is 15 residues long. The ends were cut back, 3 bases at V and 0 bases at J, with 12 bases in the middle. Germline V gives CDR1 PRHDT, CDR2 FYEKMQ (reference sequence). CDR3 sequence reads: CASSLGRPPSYEQYF. The CDR3 nucleotides are TGTGCCAGCAGCTTGGGCCGTCCCCCCTCCTACGAGCAGTACTTC.

The chain couples TRBV6-2 or TRBV6-3 to TRBJ1-1; TRBD1 matches at 7 bases. The CDR3 totals 12 residues. CDR1 and CDR2 from the germline V gene are MNHEY and SVGEGT. V trimming: 6 bases; J trimming: 11 bases; junction bases outside the gene matches: 9. CDR3 in DNA: TGTGCCAGCAGCCCGGACAGGTCGCTGGCTTTCTTT. Amino acid sequence: CASSPDRSLAFF.

The chain carries TRBV4-3 and TRBJ2-5; TRBD1 matches 9 bases. Trimming cost V 4 bases and J 3 bases; bases outside gene matches: 3. There are 14 residues in the CDR3. Germline V gene lookup returns CDR1 LGHNA and CDR2 YSLEER. The CDR3 bases are TGCGCCAGCAGCCGGGGACAGGGTGAAGAGACCCAGTACTTC. Amino acids: CASSRGQGEETQYF.

The chain recombines TRBV7-2 with TRBJ2-5; 8 bases map to TRBD1. The germline CDR1 and CDR2 sequences are SGHTA and FQGNSA. Germline trimming cut 5 bases from V and 4 bases from J; bases unmatched to any gene: 9. CDR3 length equals 15 residues. The CDR3 DNA reads TGTGCCAGCAGCCTCCGGACAGGGACAACAGAGACCCAGTACTTC. Its translation: CASSLRTGTTETQYF.